The clone carrying this T cell receptor (beta chain) was picked up a small number of times. Its antigen is not identified. V lost 7 bases to trimming and J lost 6 bases, with 14 bases between them. The CDR3 spans 13 residues. Amplification of TCR beta used genomic DNA extracted from peripheral blood. Rearranged V-D-J TRB sequences were amplified with a mixed TRB-A/B primer pool. One entry per CDR3 protein results from TCRdb running MiXCR on the multiplex PCR reads. The top ten clones hold more than 3% of a sample with under 4,500 distinct CDR3 sequences, 35% to 50% of them seen once. The data derive from a study of T cell repertoires in aging, cancer and after chemotherapy. Background on the study: Pre- and post-chemotherapy samples were paired from chronic lymphocytic leukemia patients treated with fludarabine- or bendamustine-based regimens.

Whole-study findings and limits: Across the chemotherapy interval, each cancer cohort showed higher median generation probability, suggesting thymic rebound.

Specimen: blood. V is TRBV12-3 or TRBV12-4 and J is TRBJ2-3; perhaps TRBD1 as D (6 bases). The receptor was isolated from a human donor with a blood cancer. CDR3 nucleotides: TGTGCCAGCAATTCCGACAGGTGGGATACGCAGTATTTT. The encoded protein is CASNSDRWDTQYF.